This TCR beta chain was sequenced in a study of neurological immune-mediated disorders. 2 million PBMCs stored at -80 C were the source of the unsorted libraries. The sample holds a few counts of this clonotype. The CDR3 length is 16 residues. V lost 3 bases, J lost 3 bases, and 0 bases stayed unmatched. Per the germline V gene, CDR1 is KGHSH and CDR2 is LQKENI. cDNA was made by 5'RACE with 10-nucleotide random UMIs. A single record per CDR3 protein comes from TCRdb applying MiXCR to the 5' RACE reads. This sample has 57,000 or so distinct CDR3 sequences, with 9.5% to 12% found just once. This TCR derives from a man aged 55 to 70 in good health. What was sequenced was PBMCs. This chain uses TRBV18 with TRBJ2-3; 16 bases match TRBD2. The CDR3 here is CASSPGLAGGTDTQYF. CDR3 DNA sequence: TGTGCCAGCTCACCGGGACTAGCGGGGGGGACAGATACGCAGTATTTT. Full variable domain (rest looked up from reference TRBV18 and TRBJ2-3): NAGVMQNPRHLVRRRGQEARLRCSPMKGHSHVYWYRQLPEEGLKFMVYLQKENIIDESGMPKERFSAEFPKEGPSILRIQQVVRGDSAAYFCASSPGLAGGTDTQYFGPGTRLTVL.